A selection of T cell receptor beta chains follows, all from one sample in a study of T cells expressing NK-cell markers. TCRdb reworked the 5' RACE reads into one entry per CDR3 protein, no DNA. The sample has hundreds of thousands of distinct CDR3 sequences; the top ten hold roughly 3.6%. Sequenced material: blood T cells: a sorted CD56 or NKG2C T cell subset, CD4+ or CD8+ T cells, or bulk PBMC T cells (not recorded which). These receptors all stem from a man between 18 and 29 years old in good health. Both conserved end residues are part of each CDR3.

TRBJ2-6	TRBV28	CASSLWKGGSGANVLTF
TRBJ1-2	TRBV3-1	CASSQGSGFGYTF
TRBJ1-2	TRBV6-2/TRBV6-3	CASSLQGKTNYGYTF
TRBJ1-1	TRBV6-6	CASRTTGAEAFF
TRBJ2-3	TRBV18	CASSMLGLAEFTDTQYF
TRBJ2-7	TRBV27	CASKFGTSHHEQYF
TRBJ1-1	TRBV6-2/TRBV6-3	CASSSLEGRTEAFF
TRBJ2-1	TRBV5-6	CASSAGKGLTYNEQFF
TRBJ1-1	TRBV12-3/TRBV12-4	CASGYRGLRTEAFF
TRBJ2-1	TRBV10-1	CASSETSEHNEQFF
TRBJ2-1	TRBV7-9	CASSSLTSLSSYNEQFF
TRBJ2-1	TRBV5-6	CASSLVRLAGGNEQFF
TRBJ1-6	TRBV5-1	CASSLVAGGNSPLHF
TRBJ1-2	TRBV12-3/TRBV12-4	CASSPRGQAGHYGYTF
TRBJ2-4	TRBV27	CASSSLGGVSLAKNIQYF
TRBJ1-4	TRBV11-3	CASSSRDGPTNEKLFF
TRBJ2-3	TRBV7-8	CASRLEGITDTQYF
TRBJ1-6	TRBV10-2	CASSAPAFTNSPLHF
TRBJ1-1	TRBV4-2	CASSRDQGTEAFF
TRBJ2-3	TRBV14	CASSPIAGGPRDTQYF
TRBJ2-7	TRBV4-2	CASSQDRGGPIYEQYF
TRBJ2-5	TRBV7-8	CASSSSRTSVETQYF
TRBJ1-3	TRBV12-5	CASGGASGNTIYF
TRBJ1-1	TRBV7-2	CASSSAPHSLNTEAFF
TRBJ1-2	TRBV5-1	CASSLELGSAFGYTF
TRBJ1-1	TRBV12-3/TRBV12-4	CASSPRGGRAEAFF
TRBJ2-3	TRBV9	CASSVRDIATDTQYF